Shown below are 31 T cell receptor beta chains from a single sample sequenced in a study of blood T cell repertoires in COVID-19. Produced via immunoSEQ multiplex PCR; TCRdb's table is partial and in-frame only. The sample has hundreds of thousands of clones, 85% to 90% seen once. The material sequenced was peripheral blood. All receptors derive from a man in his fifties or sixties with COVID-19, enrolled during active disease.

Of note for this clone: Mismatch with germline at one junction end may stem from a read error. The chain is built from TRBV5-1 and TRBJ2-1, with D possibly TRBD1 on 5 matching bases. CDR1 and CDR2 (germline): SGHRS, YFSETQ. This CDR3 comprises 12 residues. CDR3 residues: CASRLEGDEQFF. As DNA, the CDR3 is TGCGCCAGCAGATTGGAAGGGGATGAGCAGTTCTTC.

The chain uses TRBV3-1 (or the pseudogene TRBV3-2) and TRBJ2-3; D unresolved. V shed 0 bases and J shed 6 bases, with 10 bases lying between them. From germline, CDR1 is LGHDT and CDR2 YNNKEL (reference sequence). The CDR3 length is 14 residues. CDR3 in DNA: TGTGCCAGCAGCCAAGATACAGTGGCCGATACGCAGTATTTT. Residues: CASSQDTVADTQYF.

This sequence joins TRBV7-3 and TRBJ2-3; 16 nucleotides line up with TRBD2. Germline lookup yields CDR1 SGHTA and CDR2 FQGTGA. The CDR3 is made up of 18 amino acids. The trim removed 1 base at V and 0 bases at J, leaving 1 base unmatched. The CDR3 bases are TGTGCCAGCAGCTTAAGGGGACTAGCGGGAGGGAGCACAGATACGCAGTATTTT. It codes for CASSLRGLAGGSTDTQYF.

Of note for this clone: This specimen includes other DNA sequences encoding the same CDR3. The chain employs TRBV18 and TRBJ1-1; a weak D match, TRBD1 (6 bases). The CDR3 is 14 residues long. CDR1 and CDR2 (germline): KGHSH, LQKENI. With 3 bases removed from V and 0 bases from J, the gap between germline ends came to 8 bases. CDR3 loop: CASSPGQLNTEAFF. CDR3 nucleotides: TGTGCCAGCTCACCCGGACAGCTGAACACTGAAGCTTTCTTT.

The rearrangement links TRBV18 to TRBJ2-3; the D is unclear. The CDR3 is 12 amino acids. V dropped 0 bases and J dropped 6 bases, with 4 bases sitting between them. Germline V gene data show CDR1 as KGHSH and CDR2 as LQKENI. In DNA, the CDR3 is TGTGCCAGCTCACCACCTGAGGATACGCAGTATTTT. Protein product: CASSPPEDTQYF.

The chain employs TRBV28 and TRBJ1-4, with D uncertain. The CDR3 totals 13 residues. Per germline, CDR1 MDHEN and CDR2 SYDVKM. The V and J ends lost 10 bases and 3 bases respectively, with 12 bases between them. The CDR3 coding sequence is TGTGCCACCTTAAAACGGGCTAATGAAAAACTGTTTTTT. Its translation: CATLKRANEKLFF.

In DNA, the CDR3 is TGTGCCAGCAGCCCACAGGTAGGACCCACAGATACGCAGTATTTT. It codes for CASSPQVGPTDTQYF. The rearrangement uses TRBV9 and TRBJ2-3, with D possibly being TRBD1 (5 bases). This CDR3 is built from 15 residues. Germline lookup yields CDR1 SGDLS and CDR2 YYNGEE. Trimming removed 4 bases from V and 2 bases from J, with 14 bases in between.

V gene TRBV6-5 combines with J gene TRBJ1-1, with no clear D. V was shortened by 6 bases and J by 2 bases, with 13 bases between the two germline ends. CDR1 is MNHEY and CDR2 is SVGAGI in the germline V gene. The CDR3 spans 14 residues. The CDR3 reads CASSPQPDNTEAFF. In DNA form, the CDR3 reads TGTGCCAGCAGCCCACAGCCAGACAACACTGAAGCTTTCTTT.

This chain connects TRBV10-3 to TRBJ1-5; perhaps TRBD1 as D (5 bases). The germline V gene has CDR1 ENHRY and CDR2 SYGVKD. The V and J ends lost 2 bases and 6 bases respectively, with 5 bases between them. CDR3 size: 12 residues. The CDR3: CAISEQGQPQHF. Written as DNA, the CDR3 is TGTGCCATCAGTGAGCAGGGTCAGCCCCAGCATTTT.

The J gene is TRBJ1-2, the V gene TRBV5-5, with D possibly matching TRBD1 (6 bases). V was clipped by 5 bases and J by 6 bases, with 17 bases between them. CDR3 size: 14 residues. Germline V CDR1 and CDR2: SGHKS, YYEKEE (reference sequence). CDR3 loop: CASRDTGLGHGYTF. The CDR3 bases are TGTGCCAGCAGAGACACAGGGTTAGGTCATGGCTACACCTTC.

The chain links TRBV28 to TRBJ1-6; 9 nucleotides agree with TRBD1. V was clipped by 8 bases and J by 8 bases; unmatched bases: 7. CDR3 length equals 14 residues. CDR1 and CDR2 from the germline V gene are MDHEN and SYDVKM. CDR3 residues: CASFPGQGYSPLHF. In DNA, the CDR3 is TGTGCCAGCTTCCCGGGACAGGGATATTCACCCCTCCACTTT.

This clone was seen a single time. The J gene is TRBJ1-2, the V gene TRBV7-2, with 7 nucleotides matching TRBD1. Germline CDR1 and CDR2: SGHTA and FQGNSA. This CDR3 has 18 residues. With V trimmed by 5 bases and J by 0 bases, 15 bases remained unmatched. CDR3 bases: TGTGCCAGCAGCCTCTCGAACCTAGGGGGCGCATCTAACTATGGCTACACCTTC. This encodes CASSLSNLGGASNYGYTF.

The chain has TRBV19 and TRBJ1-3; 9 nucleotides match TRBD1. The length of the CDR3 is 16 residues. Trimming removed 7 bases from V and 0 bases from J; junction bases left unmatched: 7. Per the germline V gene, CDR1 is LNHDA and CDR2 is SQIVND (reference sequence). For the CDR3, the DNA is TGTGCCAGTACGGGACAGGGCGATTTCTCTGGAAACACCATATATTTT. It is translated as CASTGQGDFSGNTIYF.

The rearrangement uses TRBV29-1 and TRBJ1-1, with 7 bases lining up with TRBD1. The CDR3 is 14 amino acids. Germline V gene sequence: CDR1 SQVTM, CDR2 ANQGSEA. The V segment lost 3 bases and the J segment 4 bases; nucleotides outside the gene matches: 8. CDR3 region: CSVEGVTGFTEAFF. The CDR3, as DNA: TGCAGCGTTGAGGGGGTGACAGGGTTCACTGAAGCTTTCTTT.

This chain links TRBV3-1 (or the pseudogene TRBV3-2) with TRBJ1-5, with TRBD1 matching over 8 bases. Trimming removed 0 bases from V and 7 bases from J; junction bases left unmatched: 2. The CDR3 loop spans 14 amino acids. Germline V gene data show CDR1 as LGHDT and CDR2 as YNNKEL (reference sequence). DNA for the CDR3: TGTGCCAGCAGCCAAGAGACAGGGGAACAGCCCCAGCATTTT. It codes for CASSQETGEQPQHF.

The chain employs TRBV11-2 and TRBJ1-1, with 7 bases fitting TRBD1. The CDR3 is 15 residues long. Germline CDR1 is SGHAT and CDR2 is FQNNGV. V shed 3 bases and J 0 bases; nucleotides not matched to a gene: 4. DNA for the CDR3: TGTGCCAGCAGCTTGTCCGGGACAGTGAACACTGAAGCTTTCTTT. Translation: CASSLSGTVNTEAFF.

CDR3 bases: TGTGCCAGCAGTGAACTAGCGGGTTCCTACAATGAGCAGTTCTTC. Its translation is CASSELAGSYNEQFF. The chain links TRBV6-1 to TRBJ2-1, with TRBD2 matching over 8 bases. V gave up 2 bases and J gave up 1 base; unmatched junction bases: 1. The CDR3 contains 15 residues. Per the germline V gene, CDR1 is MNHNS and CDR2 is SASEGT.

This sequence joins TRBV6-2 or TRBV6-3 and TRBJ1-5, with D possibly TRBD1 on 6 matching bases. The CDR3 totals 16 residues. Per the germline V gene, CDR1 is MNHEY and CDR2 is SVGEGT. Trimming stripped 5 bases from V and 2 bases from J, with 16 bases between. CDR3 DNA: TGTGCCAGCAGTCCATGGGGGCAGTTGCGCAATCAGCCCCAGCATTTT. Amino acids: CASSPWGQLRNQPQHF.

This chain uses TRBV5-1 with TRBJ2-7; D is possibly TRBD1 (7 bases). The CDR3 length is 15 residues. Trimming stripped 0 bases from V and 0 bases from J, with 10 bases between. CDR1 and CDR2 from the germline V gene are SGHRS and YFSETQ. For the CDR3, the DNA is TGCGCCAGCAGCTTGGGACAGGGACTCTCCTACGAGCAGTACTTC. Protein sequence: CASSLGQGLSYEQYF.

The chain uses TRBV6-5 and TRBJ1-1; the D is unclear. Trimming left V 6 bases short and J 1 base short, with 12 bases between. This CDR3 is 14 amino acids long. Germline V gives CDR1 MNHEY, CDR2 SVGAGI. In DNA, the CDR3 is TGTGCCAGCAGGAGGGCTCGGGAGAACACTGAAGCTTTCTTT. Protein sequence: CASRRARENTEAFF.

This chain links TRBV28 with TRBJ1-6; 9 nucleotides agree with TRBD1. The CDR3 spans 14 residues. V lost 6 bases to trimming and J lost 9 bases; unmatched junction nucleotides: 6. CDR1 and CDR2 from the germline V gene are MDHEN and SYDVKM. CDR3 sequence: CASSLDRGGSPLHF. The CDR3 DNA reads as TGTGCCAGCAGCCTGGACAGGGGTGGTTCACCCCTCCACTTT.

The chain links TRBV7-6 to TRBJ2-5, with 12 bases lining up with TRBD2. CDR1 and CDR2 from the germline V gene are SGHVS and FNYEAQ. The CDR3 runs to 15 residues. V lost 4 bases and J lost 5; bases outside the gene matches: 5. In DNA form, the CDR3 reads TGTGCCAGCAGCTCCACTAGCGGGAGGAGTGAGACCCAGTACTTC. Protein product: CASSSTSGRSETQYF.

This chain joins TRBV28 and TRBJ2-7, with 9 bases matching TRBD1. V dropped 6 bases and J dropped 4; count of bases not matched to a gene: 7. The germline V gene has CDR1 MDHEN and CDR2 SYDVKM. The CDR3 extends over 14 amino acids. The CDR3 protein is CASSIRDREYEQYF. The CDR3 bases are TGTGCCAGCAGCATCCGGGACAGGGAGTACGAGCAGTACTTC.

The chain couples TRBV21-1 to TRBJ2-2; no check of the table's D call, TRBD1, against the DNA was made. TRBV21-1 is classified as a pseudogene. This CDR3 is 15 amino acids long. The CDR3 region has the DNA TGTGCCAGCAGCATATCAGACAGGAACACCGGGGAGCTGTTTTTT. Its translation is CASSISDRNTGELFF.

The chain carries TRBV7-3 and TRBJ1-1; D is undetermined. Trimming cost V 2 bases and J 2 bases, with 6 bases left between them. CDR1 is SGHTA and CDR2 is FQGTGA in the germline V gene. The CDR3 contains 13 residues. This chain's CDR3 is CASSLLSNTEAFF. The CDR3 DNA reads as TGTGCCAGCAGCTTACTCTCCAACACTGAAGCTTTCTTT.

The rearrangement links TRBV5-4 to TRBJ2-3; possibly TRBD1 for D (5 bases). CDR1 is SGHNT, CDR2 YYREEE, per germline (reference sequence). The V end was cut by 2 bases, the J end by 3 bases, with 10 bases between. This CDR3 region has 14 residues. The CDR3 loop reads CASSFQGSTDTQYF. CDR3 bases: TGTGCCAGCAGCTTTCAGGGTTCAACAGATACGCAGTATTTT.

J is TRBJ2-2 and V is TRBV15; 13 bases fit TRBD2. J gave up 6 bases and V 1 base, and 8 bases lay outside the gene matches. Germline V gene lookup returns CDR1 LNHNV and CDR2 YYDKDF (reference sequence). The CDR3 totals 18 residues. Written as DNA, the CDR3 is TGTGCCACCAGCAGAGGGTCCCGGACTAGCGGGAGAGCCGGGGAGCTGTTTTTT. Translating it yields CATSRGSRTSGRAGELFF.

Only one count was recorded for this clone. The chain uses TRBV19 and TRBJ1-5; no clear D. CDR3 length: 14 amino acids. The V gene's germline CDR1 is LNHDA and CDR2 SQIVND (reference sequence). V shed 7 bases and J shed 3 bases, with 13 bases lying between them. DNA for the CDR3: TGTGCCAGTACATCAGGCCTTCTCAATCAGCCCCAGCATTTT. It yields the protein CASTSGLLNQPQHF.

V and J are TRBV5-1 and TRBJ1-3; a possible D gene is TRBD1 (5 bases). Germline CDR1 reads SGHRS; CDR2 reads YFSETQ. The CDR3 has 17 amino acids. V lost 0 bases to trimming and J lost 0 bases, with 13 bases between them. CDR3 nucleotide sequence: TGCGCCAGCAGCTTGGATCTTGGGGCAGCCTCTGGAAACACCATATATTTT. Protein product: CASSLDLGAASGNTIYF.

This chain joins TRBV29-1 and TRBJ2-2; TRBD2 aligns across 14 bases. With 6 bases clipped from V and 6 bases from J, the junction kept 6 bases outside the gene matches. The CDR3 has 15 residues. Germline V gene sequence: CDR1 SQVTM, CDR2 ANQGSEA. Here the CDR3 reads CSVGLAGGGAGELFF. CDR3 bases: TGCAGCGTCGGACTAGCGGGAGGTGGTGCCGGGGAGCTGTTTTTT.

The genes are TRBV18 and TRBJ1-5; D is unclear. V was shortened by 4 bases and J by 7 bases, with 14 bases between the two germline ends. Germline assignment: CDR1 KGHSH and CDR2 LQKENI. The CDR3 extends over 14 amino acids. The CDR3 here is CASSLYGDGQPQHF. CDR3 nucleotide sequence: TGTGCCAGCTCACTCTACGGGGATGGGCAGCCCCAGCATTTT.